These 28 T cell receptor beta chains share one sample of origin, sequenced in a study of shared clonotypes between healthy human individuals. The protocol was immunoSEQ multiplex PCR, while the TCRdb copy is restricted to in-frame clones and leaves out a portion. The data hold about 730,000 clones, with 55% to 75% observed a single time. Sequencing input: memory CD4+ T cells sorted from blood. Indicated subset: CD45RA-negative fraction. All receptors come from a woman between 25 and 40 years old in good health.

The chain is built from TRBV28 and TRBJ2-7, with D perhaps matching TRBD1 (6 bases). Per germline, CDR1 MDHEN and CDR2 SYDVKM. Trimming took 5 bases from V and 2 from J, leaving 19 bases between them. The CDR3 spans 16 residues. The CDR3 coding sequence is TGTGCCAGCAGTGGACAGCAGGGGATCCCCGCCTACGAGCAGTACTTC. This gives the protein CASSGQQGIPAYEQYF.

This clone showed up many times. V gene TRBV7-2 combines with J gene TRBJ2-2; D remains unclear. There are 14 residues in the CDR3. V was trimmed by 7 bases and J by 5 bases, leaving 14 bases between them. The germline gives CDR1 SGHTA, CDR2 FQGNSA. The CDR3 region is CASNIFQKTGELFF. DNA for the CDR3: TGTGCCAGCAACATTTTCCAGAAAACCGGGGAGCTGTTTTTT.

The chain recombines TRBV2 with TRBJ2-1; tentative D call: TRBD1 (6 bases). The CDR3 has 16 residues. Germline V gives CDR1 SNHLY, CDR2 FYNNEI. The V end lost 2 bases, the J end lost 2 bases, and 13 bases lay between the germline ends. DNA for the CDR3: TGTGCCAGCAGTGAAAAGACAGGACCCACCTACAATGAGCAGTTCTTC. This translates into CASSEKTGPTYNEQFF.

In this sample, this clone turned up once. Here the CDR3 DNA reads TGTGCTAGTGGCCCCACCGGGAGGAGTGAGCAGTTCTTC. Amino acid sequence: CASGPTGRSEQFF. The chain has TRBV12-5 and TRBJ2-1; the match to TRBD2 covers 7 bases. V lost 6 bases and J lost 9; bases outside the gene matches: 8. This CDR3 region has 13 residues. Germline CDR1 reads LGHNT; CDR2 reads FRNRAP. Full variable domain (outside the CDR3, taken from reference TRBV12-5 and TRBJ2-1): DARVTQTPRHKVTEMGQEVTMRCQPILGHNTVFWYRQTMMQGLELLAYFRNRAPLDDSGMPKDRFSAEMPDATLATLKIQPSEPRDSAVYFCASGPTGRSEQFFGPGTRLTVL.

The chain has TRBV28 and TRBJ2-7; D may be TRBD1 or TRBD2 (5 bases each). The ends were cut back, 6 bases at V and 0 bases at J, with 18 bases in the middle. The CDR3 is made up of 16 amino acids. Germline V CDR1 and CDR2: MDHEN, SYDVKM. CDR3 DNA sequence: TGTGCCAGCAGCCCCGGGCGCTGGGGGATCTCCTACGAGCAGTACTTC. This encodes CASSPGRWGISYEQYF.

This clone showed up just a few times. J is TRBJ2-7 and V is TRBV11-2, with 10 bases aligning to TRBD2. The trim removed 5 bases at V and 2 bases at J, leaving 15 bases unmatched. This CDR3 has 18 residues. Looked up from germline, CDR1 is SGHAT and CDR2 is FQNNGV. CDR3 residues: CASSTRASGRSIPYEQYF. The CDR3 region has the DNA TGTGCCAGCAGCACAAGGGCTAGCGGGAGATCCATCCCCTACGAGCAGTACTTC.

The chain carries TRBV28 and TRBJ1-5, with D tentatively TRBD1 (6 bases). This CDR3 has 13 residues. Germline V gene data show CDR1 as MDHEN and CDR2 as SYDVKM. Trimming removed 2 bases at V and 8 bases at J, with 10 bases between. CDR3: CASSLQGREPQHF. CDR3 in DNA: TGTGCCAGCAGTTTACAGGGGCGGGAGCCCCAGCATTTT.

The V and J genes are TRBV4-1 and TRBJ2-3, with D hard to call. Germline CDR1 MGHRA, CDR2 YSYEKL. V was clipped by 6 bases and J by 4 bases, with 14 bases between them. The CDR3 length is 14 residues. The CDR3 sequence: CASRHQISPDTQYF. The CDR3 region has the DNA TGCGCCAGCAGACACCAAATAAGTCCAGATACGCAGTATTTT.

The V and J genes are TRBV5-1 and TRBJ2-2; tentative D call: TRBD2 (5 bases). CDR3 length equals 16 residues. Trimming removed 4 bases at V and 1 base at J, with 14 bases between. CDR1 is SGHRS and CDR2 is YFSETQ in the germline V gene. The CDR3 nucleotides are TGCGCCAGCAGCGTGGACGGACTTCGGAACACCGGGGAGCTGTTTTTT. This translates into CASSVDGLRNTGELFF.

As for this clone: Different DNA sequences within this sample yield the same CDR3. This chain uses TRBV5-1 with TRBJ2-1, with D unclear. Germline CDR1 reads SGHRS; CDR2 reads YFSETQ. The CDR3 loop spans 15 amino acids. Trimming removed 0 bases from V and 1 base from J, with 8 bases in between. CDR3 nucleotides: TGCGCCAGCAGCTTGGCCTCTGGTTCCTACAATGAGCAGTTCTTC. Residues: CASSLASGSYNEQFF.

The V gene is TRBV6-1, the J gene TRBJ2-7, with D uncertain. V was pared by 0 bases and J by 0 bases, with 9 bases between. This CDR3 is built from 15 residues. Germline CDR1 reads MNHNS; CDR2 reads SASEGT. The CDR3 bases are TGTGCCAGCAGTGAAGCGAGCGCCAGCTCCTACGAGCAGTACTTC. Translating gives CASSEASASSYEQYF.

Many counts were recorded for this clone. The chain joins TRBV13 to TRBJ2-1; TRBD2 aligns across 10 bases. The V gene's germline CDR1 is PRHDT and CDR2 FYEKMQ (reference sequence). The CDR3 loop spans 16 amino acids. Losses at the gene ends were 1 base for V and 5 bases for J; bases not matched to a gene: 5. The CDR3 loop is CASSLEVLAGDNEQFF. In nucleotides, the CDR3 is TGTGCCAGCAGCTTAGAAGTTCTAGCGGGAGACAATGAGCAGTTCTTC.

This clone was detected a few times. The V gene is TRBV5-4, the J gene TRBJ2-7, with 7 positions matching TRBD1. The junction had 6 bases not matched to a gene; V was cut back by 0 bases and J by 6 bases. The CDR3 runs 14 residues. Germline V gene sequence: CDR1 SGHNT, CDR2 YYREEE (reference sequence). The CDR3 region is CASSLVAAGGEQYF. The DNA for the CDR3 is TGTGCCAGCAGCTTGGTGGCTGCAGGGGGCGAGCAGTACTTC.

The chain uses TRBV28 and TRBJ1-3, with D possibly matching TRBD1 (6 bases). Looked up from germline, CDR1 is MDHEN and CDR2 is SYDVKM. The CDR3 runs to 14 residues. V was pared by 8 bases and J by 4 bases, with 15 bases between. CDR3 loop: CASSGAGAGNTIYF. DNA of the CDR3: TGTGCCAGCTCAGGAGCAGGGGCAGGAAACACCATATATTTT. The variable domain in full, with the rest retrieved from reference TRBV28 and TRBJ1-3, is DVKVTQSSRYLVKRTGEKVFLECVQDMDHENMFWYRQDPGLGLRLIYFSYDVKMKEKGDIPEGYSVSREKKERFSLILESASTNQTSMYLCASSGAGAGNTIYFGEGSWLTVV.

The genes are TRBV5-8 and TRBJ2-4, with D possibly matching TRBD2 (7 bases). Germline lookup yields CDR1 SGHTS and CDR2 YDEGEE. This CDR3 spans 15 amino acids. V was cut by 4 bases and J by 1 base, with 12 bases left in between. CDR3 coding DNA: TGTGCCAGCAGCCCGAGGGGGGGGGCCAAAAACATTCAGTACTTC. This codes for CASSPRGGAKNIQYF. The variable domain in full, completed from reference TRBV5-8 and TRBJ2-4, reads EAGVTQSPTHLIKTRGQQATLRCSPISGHTSVYWYQQALGLGLQFLLWYDEGEERNRGNFPPRFSGRQFPNYSSELNVNALELEDSALYLCASSPRGGAKNIQYFGAGTRLSVL.

This chain joins TRBV7-9 and TRBJ2-1; no clear D gene. The CDR3 runs to 13 residues. Trimming shortened V by 2 bases and J by 8 bases, and 10 bases separated the two germline ends. Looked up from germline, CDR1 is SEHNR and CDR2 is FQNEAQ (reference sequence). This CDR3 is CASSLNLNYEQFF. CDR3 nucleotides: TGTGCCAGCAGCTTAAATCTTAATTATGAGCAGTTCTTC. Based on the CDR3 plus reference TRBV7-9 and TRBJ2-1, the full variable domain is DTGVSQNPRHKITKRGQNVTFRCDPISEHNRLYWYRQTLGQGPEFLTYFQNEAQLEKSRLLSDRFSAERPKGSFSTLEIQRTEQGDSAMYLCASSLNLNYEQFFGPGTRLTVL.

The rearrangement links TRBV19 to TRBJ2-7; 9 positions agree with TRBD1. CDR1 LNHDA and CDR2 SQIVND come from the germline V gene (reference sequence). V dropped 1 base and J dropped 6; count of bases not matched to a gene: 10. The CDR3 loop spans 16 amino acids. CDR3 sequence: CASSIVLSVTGGEQYF. The CDR3 nucleotides read TGTGCCAGTAGTATAGTGCTTTCGGTGACAGGGGGCGAGCAGTACTTC.

This CDR3 reads CASSLVMPGKGEQFF. CDR3 sequence (DNA): TGTGCCAGCAGCTTAGTTATGCCAGGGAAAGGAGAGCAGTTCTTC. The rearrangement uses TRBV7-2 and TRBJ2-1; TRBD1 is a possible D gene (5 bases). This CDR3 comprises 15 residues. The V end lost 1 base, the J end lost 10 bases, and 17 bases lay between the germline ends. CDR1 is SGHTA, CDR2 FQGNSA, per germline.

The chain is built from TRBV28 and TRBJ1-4; TRBD1 matches at 8 bases. Trimming cost V 8 bases and J 5 bases; bases outside gene matches: 10. Germline values: CDR1 MDHEN, CDR2 SYDVKM. The CDR3 contains 15 residues. The CDR3 loop is CASRRSRTGNEKLFF. CDR3 sequence (DNA): TGTGCCAGCCGACGGTCGAGGACAGGGAATGAAAAACTGTTTTTT.

This clone was detected only a few times. The chain joins TRBV5-1 to TRBJ2-7, with TRBD2 matching 10 bases. This CDR3 spans 16 amino acids. With 3 bases clipped from V and 0 bases from J, the junction kept 6 bases outside the gene matches. The V gene's germline CDR1 is SGHRS and CDR2 YFSETQ. The CDR3 reads CASSWGPSGSSYEQYF. The CDR3 DNA sequence: TGCGCCAGCAGCTGGGGGCCTAGCGGGAGCTCCTACGAGCAGTACTTC. Using reference TRBV5-1 and TRBJ2-7 for the parts outside the CDR3, the full variable domain is KAGVTQTPRYLIKTRGQQVTLSCSPISGHRSVSWYQQTPGQGLQFLFEYFSETQRNKGNFPGRFSGRQFSNSRSEMNVSTLELGDSALYLCASSWGPSGSSYEQYFGPGTRLTVT.

V and J are TRBV7-2 and TRBJ2-7; TRBD1 agrees at 7 bases. The J segment lost 3 bases and the V segment lost 5 bases, leaving 13 bases of the junction unmatched. CDR1 and CDR2 (germline): SGHTA, FQGNSA. The CDR3 length is 16 residues. DNA for the CDR3: TGTGCCAGCAGCCCGGAGGACAGGATCAAGGGCTACGAGCAGTACTTC. Translation gives CASSPEDRIKGYEQYF.

This clone was observed a handful of times. The CDR3 bases are TGTGCCAGCTCATGGGGGGCGGGACCAACCTACGAGCAGTACTTC. As protein: CASSWGAGPTYEQYF. J is TRBJ2-7 and V is TRBV18; possibly TRBD1 or TRBD2 for D (6 bases each). Germline values: CDR1 KGHSH, CDR2 LQKENI. V was cut by 5 bases and J by 2 bases, with 16 bases left in between. The CDR3 consists of 15 residues. Drawing the rest from reference TRBV18 and TRBJ2-7, the complete variable domain is NAGVMQNPRHLVRRRGQEARLRCSPMKGHSHVYWYRQLPEEGLKFMVYLQKENIIDESGMPKERFSAEFPKEGPSILRIQQVVRGDSAAYFCASSWGAGPTYEQYFGPGTRLTVT.

The rearrangement joins TRBV7-9 to TRBJ2-2; TRBD2 matches 7 bases. Germline V gene data show CDR1 as SEHNR and CDR2 as FQNEAQ (reference sequence). CDR3 length: 13 residues. The V segment lost 3 bases and the J segment 6 bases; nucleotides outside the gene matches: 1. CDR3 nucleotide sequence: TGTGCCAGCAGCTTGCTAGCGGCCGGGGAGCTGTTTTTT. Its translation: CASSLLAAGELFF.

The V and J genes are TRBV6-5 and TRBJ2-5; D unclear. The CDR3 sequence is 15 residues long. The germline V gene has CDR1 MNHEY and CDR2 SVGAGI. V was clipped by 6 bases and J by 5 bases, with 19 bases between them. CDR3 DNA sequence: TGTGCCAGCAGCCTAGAATGGGGAATGTGGGAGACCCAGTACTTC. Amino acids: CASSLEWGMWETQYF.

The V call is TRBV5-6, the J call TRBJ2-5; D is unresolved. Per the germline V gene, CDR1 is SGHDT and CDR2 is YYEEEE. This CDR3 has 13 amino acids. The germline V and J ends were trimmed by 7 bases and 1 base, with 11 bases remaining between them. The CDR3 nucleotides read TGTGCCAGCGGGAAGTTAGTCCAAGAGACCCAGTACTTC. Protein: CASGKLVQETQYF.

V is TRBV5-1 and J is TRBJ2-2; 7 nucleotides match TRBD2. Unmatched junction bases numbered 4, after V lost 5 bases and J lost 6 bases. The V gene's germline CDR1 is SGHRS and CDR2 YFSETQ. This CDR3 region has 13 residues. This CDR3 reads CASRAGESGELFF. The CDR3 region has the DNA TGCGCCAGCAGGGCGGGAGAGTCCGGGGAGCTGTTTTTT.

This clone was recorded a few times. The V call is TRBV6-1, the J call TRBJ1-1; D remains unclear. Germline V lookup: CDR1 MNHNS, CDR2 SASEGT. V was pared by 3 bases and J by 0 bases, with 8 bases between. CDR3 length equals 14 residues. The CDR3 DNA follows: TGTGCCAGCAGTGAGTGGACGGTGAACACTGAAGCTTTCTTT. The encoded protein is CASSEWTVNTEAFF.

This clone was recorded a few times. The J gene is TRBJ1-1, the V gene TRBV14, with D unclear. CDR3 size: 13 residues. The V gene lost 1 base and the J gene lost 9 bases, with 12 bases spanning the gap. In germline, CDR1 is SGHDN, CDR2 FVKESK. DNA for the CDR3: TGTGCCAGCAGCCAAGGGGTCGGTAGGAAAGCTTTCTTT. Translated, it gives CASSQGVGRKAFF.